The entry that follows covers one T cell receptor (beta chain) sequence. Its binding antigen is unknown. There are no base qualities to consult, and no much larger clone falls within one base. Trimming removed 10 bases from V and 10 bases from J, leaving 20 bases between the germline ends. Reading the germline V gene gives CDR1 ENHRY and CDR2 SYGVKD. The CDR3 sequence holds 13 residues, the cysteine and phenylalanine included. CDR3 DNA only is kept here, 39 bases in frame from base 1. This sample is drawn from a study of blood T cell repertoires in COVID-19 (dated by TCRdb to 2020 to 2021). Regarding the research as a whole: The collaborator samples originated in the United States, Italy and Spain and spanned the acute and convalescent phases of COVID-19. Samples were obtained from the ongoing ImmuneRACE study (first 160 participants) and from about 1,300 subjects provided by 6 global collaborators. The prospective study material was composed of cDNA or gDNA derived from T cells, B-cell-depleted T cells, or PBMCs. Subjects who had been exposed to COVID-19, were actively infected with it, or had recovered from it provided the deeply sampled blood TCRbeta repertoires that made up the dataset. The repertoires were made available in a free public database intended to serve as a resource for research on the immune response to SARS-CoV-2. Where available, HLA class I and class II types were obtained from metadata supplied by the sample provider rather than from assay-based typing. A de-identified subject ID, COVID-19 status, age in years and sex were almost always included in the sample metadata. Study-wide conclusions, independent of this receptor: Clinical and demographic metadata were provided uncurated, with the amount varying by source and participant.

A second Seattle source provided samples from volunteer blood donors who had recovered from COVID-19. Whole blood was collected in K2EDTA tubes by collaborating institutions according to the institutions' own protocols. For TCRbeta analysis, collaborator samples were shipped as frozen whole blood, as isolated PBMCs, or as DNA extracted from either sample type. The immunoSEQ Assay, a bias-controlled multiplex PCR, was used to amplify TCRbeta CDR3 regions from genomic DNA. The paper's processing steps were these. The number of nucleated cells in each sample was estimated by amplification of reference gene primers within the assay. Sequence reads were collapsed and filtered to measure the absolute abundance of every unique TCRbeta CDR3 rearrangement. For each sample, productive Simpson clonality was calculated as the square root of Simpson's diversity index across productive rearrangements. TCRdb mirrors the immuneACCESS table, restricted to in-frame sequences. Some clones are absent from its copies; in checked studies, under half trace to an unresolved V gene, and the reason for the others is unknown. That table supplies the V and J calls and clone size; D and trimming were determined from the DNA. This sample lists 200,000 to 300,000 clones; roughly 87% were detected once. The top ten clones comprise 7.2% of the sample.

The receptor's source is a man aged 55-75 years who had recovered from COVID-19. Recombination linked TRBV10-3 to TRBJ2-1; TRBD2 could be the D gene, as 5 bases match. Sequenced: peripheral blood. The CDR3 region has the sequence CATLPRGLGEQFF. The nucleotide sequence is TGTGCCACCCTTCCCCGCGGGCTGGGGGAGCAGTTCTTC.